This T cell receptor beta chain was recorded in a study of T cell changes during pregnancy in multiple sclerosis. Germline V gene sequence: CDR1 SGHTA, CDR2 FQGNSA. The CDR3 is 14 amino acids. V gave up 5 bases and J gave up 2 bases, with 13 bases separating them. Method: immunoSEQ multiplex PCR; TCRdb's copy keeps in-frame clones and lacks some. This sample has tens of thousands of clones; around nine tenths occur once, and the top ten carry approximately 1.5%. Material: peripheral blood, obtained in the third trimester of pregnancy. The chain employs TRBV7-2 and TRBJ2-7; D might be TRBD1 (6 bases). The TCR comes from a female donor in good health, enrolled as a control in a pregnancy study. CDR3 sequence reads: CASSIRTETYEQYF. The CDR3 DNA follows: TGTGCCAGCAGCATCCGGACAGAAACCTACGAGCAGTACTTC.